This TCR beta chain was identified during a study of breast tumors, draining lymph nodes, adjacent tissues. Study outcomes and limitations: The lymph node origin of tumor T cells was framed as consistent with a hypothesis, not demonstrated. Compared with lymph nodes, tumors were less diverse; compared with nontumor tissue, more.

The CDR3 covers 18 residues. The germline V and J ends were trimmed by 1 base and 0 bases, with 18 bases remaining between them. The germline CDR1 and CDR2 sequences are SGHTA and FQGTGA. From the multiplex PCR reads, TCRdb called clonotypes with MiXCR, one entry per CDR3 protein. Altogether tens of thousands of distinct CDR3 sequences are present, roughly 41% being singletons, with the ten largest covering 8% to 11%. As to this clonotype: Its antigen is unidentified.

This TCR was recovered from a female donor with breast cancer. Some clones in this sample may be carry-over from other donors' samples. What was sequenced was breast tumor tissue. V gene TRBV7-3 combines with J gene TRBJ1-2, with a weak D call TRBD1 (6 bases). CDR3: CASSLRRVGGLPNYGYTF. As DNA, the CDR3 is TGTGCCAGCAGCTTAAGGAGGGTCGGGGGGCTCCCTAACTATGGCTACACCTTC.